A single sample gave rise to the 19 T cell receptor beta chains below, sequenced in a study of a mutant IDH1 vaccine in newly diagnosed glioma. These receptors are not linked to any known antigen. Sequencing was performed with immunoSEQ multiplex PCR; in TCRdb, only in-frame clones are kept and a portion is missing. Of some 48,000 clones listed, 60% to 85% are singletons. As for time point: week 35, safety follow-up. Every vaccine dose comprised 300 ug of mutant IDH1 20-mer peptide plus topical imiquimod. The sequencing used PBMCs, collected from a glioma patient whose treatment included an IDH1 peptide vaccine. The receptor source for this set is a middle-aged man with glioma.

V gene TRBV9 combines with J gene TRBJ2-1; the match to TRBD1 covers 9 bases. With 3 bases clipped from V and 2 bases from J, the junction kept 3 bases outside the gene matches. The germline V gene encodes CDR1 SGDLS and CDR2 YYNGEE. The CDR3 is 15 amino acids. As DNA, the CDR3 is TGTGCCAGCAGCGCGACAGGGGGAACCTACAATGAGCAGTTCTTC. This codes for CASSATGGTYNEQFF.

This chain links TRBV19 with TRBJ2-2; tentatively, D is TRBD1 (5 bases). This CDR3 region has 14 residues. V lost 1 base and J lost 6, with 9 bases in between. Germline assignment: CDR1 LNHDA and CDR2 SQIVND (reference sequence). CDR3 sequence reads: CASSIGTKAGELFF. The CDR3 DNA follows: TGTGCCAGTAGTATAGGGACAAAGGCCGGGGAGCTGTTTTTT.

The gene calls are TRBV20-1 and TRBJ1-2; D gene uncertain. Germline CDR1 and CDR2: DFQATT and SNEGSKA (reference sequence). The CDR3 runs to 8 residues. Deletions cut 8 bases from V and 8 bases from J, with 6 bases between. CDR3 residues: CSPGGYTF. In DNA, the CDR3 is TGCAGTCCGGGGGGCTACACCTTC.

The V and J genes are TRBV25-1 and TRBJ2-2; 8 nucleotides agree with TRBD2. Germline loops: CDR1 MGHDK, CDR2 SYGVNS. The CDR3 runs to 15 residues. The ends lost 4 bases at V and 6 bases at J; junction bases unmatched: 7. CDR3 nucleotides: TGTGCCAGCAGTGGGGCGGGAGGAAAGCCCGGGGAGCTGTTTTTT. Protein product: CASSGAGGKPGELFF.

This clone occurred once. The chain joins TRBV12-5 to TRBJ1-3, with a weak D call TRBD1 (5 bases). Trimming removed 6 bases from V and 2 bases from J, with 17 bases in between. The CDR3 runs to 16 residues. Germline CDR1 is LGHNT and CDR2 is FRNRAP. The CDR3 DNA is TGTGCTAGTGGCCCGGGACGGATAGGAACTGGAAACACCATATATTTT. The encoded protein is CASGPGRIGTGNTIYF.

The chain has TRBV5-4 and TRBJ2-7, with TRBD2 matching over 11 bases. The ends lost 3 bases at V and 1 base at J; junction bases unmatched: 6. Germline CDR1 reads SGHNT; CDR2 reads YYREEE (reference sequence). CDR3 length: 16 residues. DNA of the CDR3: TGTGCCAGCAGCTGGACCGGGACTAGCGGATCCTACGAGCAGTACGTC. Translating gives CASSWTGTSGSYEQYV.

V and J are TRBV7-9 and TRBJ2-1; D not resolved. From germline, CDR1 is SEHNR and CDR2 FQNEAQ (reference sequence). The CDR3 has 18 amino acids. The ends were cut back, 6 bases at V and 4 bases at J, with 25 bases in the middle. The CDR3 loop reads CASRKWAPELYEYNEQFF. The DNA for the CDR3 is TGTGCCAGCAGAAAATGGGCCCCCGAGCTGTATGAGTACAATGAGCAGTTCTTC. Looking up the rest from reference TRBV7-9 and TRBJ2-1 gives the full variable domain: DTGVSQNPRHKITKRGQNVTFRCDPISEHNRLYWYRQTLGQGPEFLTYFQNEAQLEKSRLLSDRFSAERPKGSFSTLEIQRTEQGDSAMYLCASRKWAPELYEYNEQFFGPGTRLTVL.

The chain recombines TRBV9 with TRBJ2-6; TRBD2 is a possible D gene (5 bases). Germline V gene data show CDR1 as SGDLS and CDR2 as YYNGEE. The CDR3 totals 18 residues. V was trimmed by 0 bases and J by 0 bases, leaving 13 bases between them. The CDR3 region has the DNA TGTGCCAGCAGCGTAGAGGTGCGGGTGGACTCTGGGGCCAACGTCCTGACTTTC. Translating gives CASSVEVRVDSGANVLTF. Full variable domain (outside the CDR3, taken from reference TRBV9 and TRBJ2-6): DSGVTQTPKHLITATGQRVTLRCSPRSGDLSVYWYQQSLDQGLQFLIQYYNGEERAKGNILERFSAQQFPDLHSELNLSSLELGDSALYFCASSVEVRVDSGANVLTFGAGSRLTVL.

CDR3 loop: CASSLEGAPYEQYV. CDR3 sequence (DNA): TGTGCCAGCAGTTTGGAGGGGGCCCCCTACGAGCAGTACGTC. The chain combines TRBV28 with TRBJ2-7; weak D call: TRBD1 (7 bases). CDR1 MDHEN and CDR2 SYDVKM come from the germline V gene. Trimming removed 3 bases at V and 2 bases at J, with 11 bases between. CDR3 size: 14 residues.

This sequence joins TRBV19 and TRBJ2-1, with 7 nucleotides matching TRBD2. CDR1 is LNHDA and CDR2 is SQIVND in the germline V gene (reference sequence). The CDR3 is 14 residues long. Trimming at V came to 6 bases and at J to 14 bases, leaving 16 bases not matched to a gene. CDR3 sequence: CASSPGSSFLAEFF. Written as DNA, the CDR3 is TGTGCCAGTAGCCCAGGGTCTAGTTTCCTAGCGGAGTTCTTC.

V usage is TRBV6-5 and J usage is TRBJ1-2, with 8 bases identical to TRBD1. V was clipped by 5 bases and J by 10 bases; unmatched bases: 9. Germline lookup yields CDR1 MNHEY and CDR2 SVGAGI. This CDR3 contains 13 residues. This CDR3 reads CASSPVRQGTYTF. For the CDR3, the DNA is TGTGCCAGCAGTCCCGTCCGACAGGGGACCTACACCTTC.

The rearrangement uses TRBV7-2 and TRBJ2-4; possibly TRBD1 or TRBD2 for D (5 bases each). Germline V gene lookup returns CDR1 SGHTA and CDR2 FQGNSA. With 4 bases removed from V and 6 bases from J, the gap between germline ends came to 16 bases. This CDR3 spans 15 amino acids. The chain's CDR3 is CASSWLGERGNIQYF. The CDR3 nucleotides are TGTGCCAGCAGCTGGTTGGGGGAGAGAGGAAACATTCAGTACTTC.

The CDR3 loop is CAWREGPSDTQYF. In DNA, the CDR3 is TGTGCCTGGAGGGAGGGCCCATCAGATACGCAGTATTTT. This chain connects TRBV30 to TRBJ2-3, with D perhaps TRBD2 (6 bases). Germline CDR1 GTSNPN, CDR2 SVGIG (reference sequence). Trimming took off 3 bases at V and 4 bases at J, with 11 bases between the two ends. The CDR3 totals 13 residues.

The chain joins TRBV5-1 to TRBJ2-7; 8 bases fit TRBD1. CDR3 size: 12 residues. J lost 5 bases, V lost 5 bases, and 3 bases had no gene match. Germline V lookup: CDR1 SGHRS, CDR2 YFSETQ. The CDR3 sequence is CASSSDRDEQYF. In DNA, the CDR3 is TGCGCCAGCAGTTCGGACAGGGACGAGCAGTACTTC.

The chain recombines TRBV6-1 with TRBJ1-1, with D uncertain. V gave up 4 bases and J gave up 1 base, with 7 bases separating them. The CDR3 sequence is 13 residues long. Germline CDR1 is MNHNS and CDR2 is SASEGT. As DNA, the CDR3 is TGTGCCAGCAGTGTAAGAGGGAACACTGAAGCTTTCTTT. Its translation is CASSVRGNTEAFF.

This clone has just one count. The chain links TRBV29-1 to TRBJ1-4; a possible D gene is TRBD1 (5 bases). Trimming took off 8 bases at V and 7 bases at J, with 17 bases between the two ends. CDR3 length: 13 residues. Per the germline V gene, CDR1 is SQVTM and CDR2 is ANQGSEA. The CDR3 DNA sequence: TGCAGCTCAAGCGAGGGGAATCGTGAAAAACTGTTTTTT. Translation: CSSSEGNREKLFF.

The J gene is TRBJ2-1, the V gene TRBV5-1; D may be TRBD2 (5 bases). The V and J ends lost 1 base and 0 bases respectively, with 11 bases between them. This CDR3 is built from 16 residues. Germline CDR1 reads SGHRS; CDR2 reads YFSETQ. CDR3 amino acids: CASSLQAVSSYNEQFF. The CDR3 bases are TGCGCCAGCAGCTTGCAAGCGGTGAGCTCCTACAATGAGCAGTTCTTC. Complete variable domain (other parts from reference TRBV5-1 and TRBJ2-1): KAGVTQTPRYLIKTRGQQVTLSCSPISGHRSVSWYQQTPGQGLQFLFEYFSETQRNKGNFPGRFSGRQFSNSRSEMNVSTLELGDSALYLCASSLQAVSSYNEQFFGPGTRLTVL.

The rearrangement joins TRBV11-2 to TRBJ2-7; D unclear. This CDR3 has 13 residues. V was clipped by 1 base and J by 7 bases, with 11 bases between them. Germline CDR1 SGHAT, CDR2 FQNNGV. The DNA for the CDR3 is TGTGCCAGCAGCTTAGGATGGGTTGGGGAGCAGTACTTC. This translates into CASSLGWVGEQYF.

The sample holds a few counts of this clone. The chain joins TRBV30 to TRBJ1-2; 7 bases are shared with TRBD1. Trimming at V came to 3 bases and at J to 8 bases, leaving 9 bases not matched to a gene. This CDR3 is 13 amino acids long. The germline CDR1 and CDR2 sequences are GTSNPN and SVGIG (reference sequence). Written as DNA, the CDR3 is TGTGCCTGGAGACCCAGGGGGGGGAACGGCTACACCTTC. Protein product: CAWRPRGGNGYTF.